A selection of T cell receptor beta chains follows, all from one sample in a study of T cells after yellow fever vaccination. A single record per CDR3 protein comes from TCRdb applying MiXCR to the 5' RACE reads. The sample includes hundreds of thousands of distinct CDR3 sequences, roughly 9.4% of them seen just once. Specimen: PBMCs, collected on the day of the first yellow fever vaccination. The receptor set was obtained from a young man who received the YFV17D yellow fever vaccine. CDR3s include the opening cysteine and the closing phenylalanine or tryptophan. The D gene is left open where the match is weak. Rows give clone size only sometimes, using once, few, many, or a class for an expanded clone.

TRBJ2-1 . . 14 TRBV4-2 TGTGCCAGCAGCCCCCCCCCCTCCTACAATGAGCAGTTCTTC CASSPPPSYNEQFF
TRBJ2-6 . . 16 TRBV7-9 TGTGCCAGCAGCCGTTCCTCTAACTCTGGGGCCAACGTCCTGACTTTC CASSRSSNSGANVLTF
TRBJ1-2 . . 15 TRBV5-1 TGCGCCAGCAGCTGGATGGAGGACAGCTCCTATGGCTACACCTTC CASSWMEDSSYGYTF
TRBJ1-6 . few 18 TRBV6-1 TGTGCCAGCAGTAATCACAGGATACCAACCTCCTATAATTCACCCCTCCACTTT CASSNHRIPTSYNSPLHF
TRBJ1-1 . . 14 TRBV5-1 TGCGCCAGCAGCTTGGGGCGAAATCCTGTTGAAGCTCTCTTT CASSLGRNPVEALF
TRBJ1-1 . many 14 TRBV7-9 TGTGCCAGCAGCTTATACTACATGAACACTGAAGCTTTCTTT CASSLYYMNTEAFF
TRBJ2-5 . few 14 TRBV20-1 TGCAGTGCTAGTTTGGGCCTCCCCCAAGAGACCCAGTACTTC CSASLGLPQETQYF
TRBJ2-5 TRBD1 . 14 TRBV20-1 TGCAGTGCTAAACAGGGGGCCCTCGAAGAGACCCAGTACTTC CSAKQGALEETQYF
TRBJ2-2 . . 14 TRBV28 TGTGCCAGCAGCCCACGGTACTTCACCGGGGAGCTGTTTTTT CASSPRYFTGELFF
TRBJ2-3 . many 16 TRBV4-1 TGCGCCAGCAGCCCCCTGCCAGGTGGTGGCACAGATACGCAGTATTTT CASSPLPGGGTDTQYF
TRBJ2-7 TRBD1 many 15 TRBV6-2/TRBV6-3 TGTGCCAGCAGCCAACTCCCGGGACAGCGGAGCGAGCAGTACTTC CASSQLPGQRSEQYF
TRBJ1-2 . . 12 TRBV9 TGTGCCAGCTGGGACTCTTCAAATGGCTACACCTTC CASWDSSNGYTF
TRBJ1-1 TRBD1 . 13 TRBV7-6 TGTGCCAGCAGGCCGACAGGGCACACTGAAGCTTTCTTT CASRPTGHTEAFF
TRBJ2-3 TRBD2 . 16 TRBV7-6 TGTGCCAGCAGCCAATCGGCACTAGCGATAACAGATACGCAGTATTTT CASSQSALAITDTQYF
TRBJ1-3 . . 13 TRBV12-3/TRBV12-4 TGTGCCAGCAGTTTTTTCTCTGGAAACACCATATATTTT CASSFFSGNTIYF
TRBJ2-1 TRBD2 few 16 TRBV5-1 TGCGCCAGCAGCTCCTTAGCGGGGGGGCTAAGCAATGAGCAGTTCTTC CASSSLAGGLSNEQFF
TRBJ1-1 TRBD1 . 13 TRBV7-9 TGTGCCAGCAGCCAAGGGGGCTTGGGTGAAGCTTTCTTT CASSQGGLGEAFF
TRBJ2-1 TRBD2 few 15 TRBV20-1 TGCAGTGCTAGGGGACTAGGCATTAAGGGAAATGAGCAGTTCTTC CSARGLGIKGNEQFF
TRBJ2-1 . few 15 TRBV9 TGTGCCAGCAGCCCCCTCTCCGGGAGCTACAATGAGCAGTTCTTC CASSPLSGSYNEQFF
TRBJ1-2 TRBD1 few 12 TRBV20-1 TGCAGTGCAACAGGGGAATTAGATGGCTACACCTTC CSATGELDGYTF
TRBJ1-5 TRBD1 . 14 TRBV28 TGTGCCAGCATCCCCGCGACAGGGTACCAGCCCCAGCATTTT CASIPATGYQPQHF
TRBJ2-5 . . 16 TRBV19 TGTGCCAGTAGTATCCCCGGCCGCCTAGGACAAGAGACCCAGTACTTC CASSIPGRLGQETQYF
TRBJ1-2 . . 13 TRBV4-3 TGCGCCAGCAGCTCCGGATACCTCTATGGCTACACCTTC CASSSGYLYGYTF
TRBJ1-1 . many 14 TRBV7-9 TGTGCCAGCACCTCCCTGTGGGGGGATAAAGAAGCTTTCTTT CASTSLWGDKEAFF
TRBJ2-2 TRBD2 . 15 TRBV19 TGTGCCAGTAGTGACGGGGGGGCGAACACCGGGGAGCTGTTTTTT CASSDGGANTGELFF
TRBJ1-2 . few 15 TRBV20-1 TGCAGTGCTAGATCTACGGGGGGACCTAACTATGGCTACACCTTC CSARSTGGPNYGYTF
TRBJ2-1 TRBD2 many 18 TRBV5-1 TGCGCCAGCAGCTTGGTGCTAGCGGGGGGGCTTATTCGGGATGAGCAGTTCTTC CASSLVLAGGLIRDEQFF
TRBJ2-2 . few 12 TRBV4-1 TGCGCCAGCAGCCAATTCGGCGGGGAGCTGTTTTTT CASSQFGGELFF
TRBJ2-3 . . 14 TRBV5-1 TGCGCCAGCAGCTTGGGTTGGGGGCTTAATACGCAGTATTTT CASSLGWGLNTQYF
TRBJ2-7 . few 15 TRBV6-2/TRBV6-3 TGTGCCAGCAGTTACTCGCTCTCGGGCTTCTACGAGCAGTACTTC CASSYSLSGFYEQYF
TRBJ2-3 . . 13 TRBV12-5 TGTGCTAGTGATGAGGGAAGCACAGATACGCAGTATTTT CASDEGSTDTQYF
TRBJ1-5 TRBD1 many 13 TRBV5-1 TGCGCCAGCAGCATACAGGGGGGTCAGCCCCAGCATTTT CASSIQGGQPQHF
TRBJ1-5 . many 16 TRBV19 TGTGCCAGTACCTCCCCGAGGGGAGGGGTAGGTCAGCCCCAGCATTTT CASTSPRGGVGQPQHF
TRBJ1-1 TRBD1 many 13 TRBV19 TGTGCTAACTGGGACAGCATGAACACTGAAGCTTTCTTT CANWDSMNTEAFF
TRBJ2-7 . few 14 TRBV7-2 TGTGCCAGCAGCTTAGTTCGTGCGCGCTACGAGCAGTACTTC CASSLVRARYEQYF
TRBJ2-7 . . 12 TRBV11-2 TGTGCCAGCAGCTCAACTCCGAGGGAGCAGTACTTC CASSSTPREQYF
TRBJ1-2 TRBD1 few 14 TRBV15 TGTGCCACCAGCAGCCGATTAACAGGGGACGCCTACACCTTC CATSSRLTGDAYTF
TRBJ1-2 . many 14 TRBV20-1 TGCAGTGCTTTACACCCAGGGATTAACTATGGCTACACCTTC CSALHPGINYGYTF
TRBJ1-1 . many 14 TRBV28 TGTGCCAGCAGTTTAGGTGCGGGGCAGTCCGAGGCTTTCTTT CASSLGAGQSEAFF
TRBJ2-7 . few 14 TRBV15 TGTGCCACCAGCAGAGATGGGGGCTCCTACGAGCAGTACTTC CATSRDGGSYEQYF
TRBJ1-2 TRBD1 few 14 TRBV24-1 TGTGCCACCAGAAGTTTGGGGACAGGGGGCGGCTACACCTTC CATRSLGTGGGYTF
TRBJ1-1 . . 14 TRBV7-2 TGTGCCAGCACCCGGGGGGGGGATTTAACTGAAGCTTTCTTT CASTRGGDLTEAFF
TRBJ2-3 TRBD1 few 16 TRBV24-1 TGTGCCACCAGTGACGGGGGCAGGGGGCGGCCAGATACGCAGTATTTT CATSDGGRGRPDTQYF
TRBJ2-3 TRBD2 many 15 TRBV5-1 TGCGCCAGCAGCTACCTAGCGGGGGTCACAGATACGCAGTATTTT CASSYLAGVTDTQYF
TRBJ2-2 . . 12 TRBV14 TGTGCCAGCAGCTCAGGTTTCGGGGAGCTGTTTTTT CASSSGFGELFF
TRBJ2-6 TRBD1 . 17 TRBV10-3 TGTGCCATCGAAGGACAGGCCTTTCACTCTGGGGCCAACGTCCTGACTTTC CAIEGQAFHSGANVLTF
TRBJ2-5 . few 16 TRBV6-2/TRBV6-3 TGTGCCAGCAGCCACTCTTGGAACAGAACTAAAGAGACCCAGTACTTC CASSHSWNRTKETQYF